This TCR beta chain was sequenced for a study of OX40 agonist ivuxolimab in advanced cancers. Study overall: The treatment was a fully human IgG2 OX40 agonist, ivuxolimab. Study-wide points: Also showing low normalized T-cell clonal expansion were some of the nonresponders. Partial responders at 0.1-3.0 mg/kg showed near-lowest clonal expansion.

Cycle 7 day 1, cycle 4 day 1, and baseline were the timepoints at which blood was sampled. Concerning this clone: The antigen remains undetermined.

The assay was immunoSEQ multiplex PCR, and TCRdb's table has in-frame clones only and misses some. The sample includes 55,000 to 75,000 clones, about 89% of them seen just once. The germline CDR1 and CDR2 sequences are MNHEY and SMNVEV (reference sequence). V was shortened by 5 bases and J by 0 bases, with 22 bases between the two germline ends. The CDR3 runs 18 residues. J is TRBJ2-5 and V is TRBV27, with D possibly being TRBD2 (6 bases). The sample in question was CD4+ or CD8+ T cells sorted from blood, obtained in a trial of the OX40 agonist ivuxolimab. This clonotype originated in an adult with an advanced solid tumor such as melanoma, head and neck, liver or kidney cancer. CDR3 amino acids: CASSGKRYGAGYQETQYF. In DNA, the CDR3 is TGTGCCAGCAGTGGAAAGCGTTATGGGGCGGGGTACCAAGAGACCCAGTACTTC.